The 19 T cell receptor beta chains below were found in one sample sequenced in a study of blood T cell repertoires in COVID-19. Profiled with immunoSEQ multiplex PCR; TCRdb holds only in-frame clones, not every one. Of about 190,000 clones in the sample, around 80% are singletons; the top ten hold around 2.8%. The sample consisted of peripheral blood. The receptors stem from an elderly woman with active or convalescent COVID-19.

The chain uses TRBV15 and TRBJ2-4, with 11 bases lining up with TRBD2. The V and J ends lost 11 bases and 7 bases, in that order; junction bases with no gene match: 7. Per the germline V gene, CDR1 is LNHNV and CDR2 is YYDKDF (reference sequence). The CDR3 runs to 13 residues. This CDR3 reads CASKTSGGNIQYF. CDR3 coding DNA: TGTGCCTCCAAAACTAGCGGGGGTAACATTCAGTACTTC.

The rearrangement joins TRBV7-3 to TRBJ2-5; 16 bases agree with TRBD2. V lost 9 bases, J lost 4 bases, and 14 bases stayed unmatched. CDR1 is SGHTA and CDR2 is FQGTGA in the germline V gene. This CDR3 has 18 residues. The CDR3 sequence: CARAGSGTSGGAPETQYF. The CDR3 DNA reads as TGTGCCAGGGCAGGCTCCGGGACTAGCGGGGGGGCCCCAGAGACCCAGTACTTC.

This sequence joins TRBV9 and TRBJ1-2; TRBD1 matches 8 bases. The CDR3 length is 15 residues. Trimming at V came to 0 bases and at J to 7 bases, leaving 8 bases not matched to a gene. CDR1 is SGDLS and CDR2 is YYNGEE in the germline V gene. In nucleotides, the CDR3 is TGTGCCAGCAGCGTAGGCGGGGACAGGATCAGTGGCTACACCTTC. This codes for CASSVGGDRISGYTF.

The genes are TRBV5-1 and TRBJ2-3; possible D gene TRBD1, 6 bases. The germline V gene has CDR1 SGHRS and CDR2 YFSETQ. Trimming removed 5 bases from V and 4 bases from J, with 20 bases in between. This CDR3 region has 16 residues. The CDR3 DNA is TGCGCCAGCAGTACCGCCGGGACACCATTGGCAGATACGCAGTATTTT. Amino acids: CASSTAGTPLADTQYF. The whole variable domain, remainder taken from reference TRBV5-1 and TRBJ2-3, is KAGVTQTPRYLIKTRGQQVTLSCSPISGHRSVSWYQQTPGQGLQFLFEYFSETQRNKGNFPGRFSGRQFSNSRSEMNVSTLELGDSALYLCASSTAGTPLADTQYFGPGTRLTVL.

This sequence joins TRBV2 and TRBJ1-5; weak D call: TRBD1 (6 bases). Per the germline V gene, CDR1 is SNHLY and CDR2 is FYNNEI. This CDR3 is built from 13 residues. Trimming left V 2 bases short and J 11 bases short, with 13 bases between. CDR3 residues: CASSERPRGTQHF. As DNA, the CDR3 is TGTGCCAGCAGTGAAAGGCCGAGGGGGACCCAGCATTTT.

This chain connects TRBV7-2 to TRBJ2-3, with 8 positions matching TRBD2. This CDR3 is built from 16 residues. Germline lookup yields CDR1 SGHTA and CDR2 FQGNSA. Unmatched junction bases numbered 9, after V lost 5 bases and J lost 2 bases. CDR3 in DNA: TGTGCCAGCAGCCAGTCGGGGGGGGTGGTCACAGATACGCAGTATTTT. Its translation is CASSQSGGVVTDTQYF.

The rearrangement joins TRBV23-1 to TRBJ1-2; 9 nucleotides match TRBD1. TRBV23-1 qualifies as an ORF whose function is uncertain. The CDR3 contains 15 residues. V lost 7 bases, J lost 1 base, and 7 bases stayed unmatched. The CDR3 DNA sequence: TGCGCCAGCATAAGGACAGGGGAGGTTAACTATGGCTACACCTTC. As protein: CASIRTGEVNYGYTF.

The chain has TRBV9 and TRBJ1-5, with 9 nucleotides matching TRBD1. Looked up from germline, CDR1 is SGDLS and CDR2 is YYNGEE. The junction had 3 bases not matched to a gene; V was cut back by 2 bases and J by 6 bases. The CDR3 runs 14 residues. DNA of the CDR3: TGTGCCAGCAGCGTGGACAGGGGTGGTCAGCCCCAGCATTTT. This codes for CASSVDRGGQPQHF.

This clone was observed a few times. The J gene is TRBJ1-2, the V gene TRBV29-1, with TRBD1 matching 8 bases. Trimming cost V 6 bases and J 0 bases; bases outside gene matches: 9. This CDR3 spans 15 amino acids. Germline CDR1 and CDR2: SQVTM and ANQGSEA. CDR3 coding DNA: TGCAGCGTGGGATCTAGGACAGGGACTAACTATGGCTACACCTTC. Translated, it gives CSVGSRTGTNYGYTF.

The V call is TRBV7-8, the J call TRBJ1-5, with unresolved D. Germline loops: CDR1 SGHVS, CDR2 FQNEAQ. The CDR3 extends over 15 amino acids. Trimming shortened V by 2 bases and J by 5 bases, and 13 bases separated the two germline ends. The CDR3 DNA reads TGTGCCAGCAGCTTATTGACATGGCAGGATCAGCCCCAGCATTTT. Its translation is CASSLLTWQDQPQHF.

This clone has only one observation. The CDR3 region is CASSPDSLDEKLFF. The CDR3 bases are TGTGCCAGCAGCCCGGACAGCCTGGATGAAAAACTGTTTTTT. This chain uses TRBV5-8 with TRBJ1-4; D is perhaps TRBD1 (6 bases). V dropped 4 bases and J dropped 6 bases, with 13 bases sitting between them. CDR1 is SGHTS, CDR2 YDEGEE, per germline. The CDR3 length is 14 residues.

The rearrangement joins TRBV4-1 to TRBJ1-6, with unresolved D. Germline V gene data show CDR1 as MGHRA and CDR2 as YSYEKL. V was clipped by 0 bases and J by 1 base, with 4 bases between them. This CDR3 is built from 15 residues. The CDR3 nucleotides are TGCGCCAGCAGCCAAGACAGGTCCTATAATTCACCCCTCCACTTT. Encoded protein: CASSQDRSYNSPLHF.

Remarks on this clone: Other DNA sequences in this sample translate to the same CDR3. V gene TRBV6-2 or TRBV6-3 combines with J gene TRBJ1-1, with 7 bases lining up with TRBD1. Per germline, CDR1 MNHEY and CDR2 SVGEGT. This CDR3 comprises 13 residues. The trim removed 6 bases at V and 1 base at J, leaving 2 bases unmatched. CDR3 sequence reads: CASSRTGNTEAFF. Here the CDR3 DNA reads TGTGCCAGCAGCCGGACAGGGAACACTGAAGCTTTCTTT.

This sequence joins TRBV7-9 and TRBJ2-7, with D unresolved. The CDR3 spans 12 residues. Trimming removed 5 bases from V and 3 bases from J, with 8 bases in between. Germline CDR1 and CDR2: SEHNR and FQNEAQ (reference sequence). CDR3 loop: CASSPPVYEQYF. The DNA of the CDR3 is TGTGCCAGCAGCCCCCCGGTCTACGAGCAGTACTTC.

This clone was picked up one time. For the CDR3, the DNA is TGTGCCAGTCAGGGACTAGCGGGGGCCTTCTCCTACGAGCAGTACTTC. Amino acid sequence: CASQGLAGAFSYEQYF. This chain uses TRBV28 with TRBJ2-7, with 14 bases fitting TRBD2. The germline V gene encodes CDR1 MDHEN and CDR2 SYDVKM. Trimming removed 9 bases from V and 0 bases from J; junction bases left unmatched: 7. This CDR3 has 16 amino acids.

The V gene is TRBV29-1, the J gene TRBJ1-1; TRBD1 matches 7 bases. The CDR3 runs to 14 residues. The junction had 10 bases not matched to a gene; V was cut back by 4 bases and J by 5 bases. Germline V gives CDR1 SQVTM, CDR2 ANQGSEA. CDR3 region: CSVATGTDKTEAFF. The CDR3 nucleotides read TGCAGCGTTGCAACCGGGACAGATAAGACTGAAGCTTTCTTT.

V usage is TRBV2 and J usage is TRBJ2-2; D remains ambiguous. This CDR3 is built from 13 residues. V was cut by 1 base and J by 5 bases, with 5 bases left in between. Germline V gene data show CDR1 as SNHLY and CDR2 as FYNNEI. This CDR3 is CASSEVQTGELFF. The CDR3, as DNA: TGTGCCAGCAGTGAAGTACAGACCGGGGAGCTGTTTTTT.

The chain recombines TRBV5-1 with TRBJ2-5; TRBD2 aligns across 9 bases. V was clipped by 5 bases and J by 3 bases; unmatched bases: 8. Germline assignment: CDR1 SGHRS and CDR2 YFSETQ. The CDR3 spans 15 residues. The CDR3 loop reads CASSKASGVKETQYF. The CDR3 region has the DNA TGCGCCAGCAGTAAGGCTAGCGGGGTCAAAGAGACCCAGTACTTC.

V and J are TRBV6-5 and TRBJ1-4; 7 positions match TRBD1. Trimming at V came to 6 bases and at J to 6 bases, leaving 10 bases not matched to a gene. Germline CDR1 is MNHEY and CDR2 is SVGAGI. This CDR3 is 15 amino acids long. CDR3 protein: CASRKTTGSYEKLFF. Written as DNA, the CDR3 is TGTGCCAGCAGGAAGACGACAGGGTCTTATGAAAAACTGTTTTTT.